This T cell receptor beta chain was retrieved from a study of T-cell reconstitution after alpha-beta-depleted transplantation in children. TCRbeta library preparation incorporated unique molecular identifiers. TCRdb fed the PCR reads into MiXCR, producing one record per CDR3 protein. The sample shows a few hundred thousand distinct CDR3 sequences, just over 20% of them seen only once. The V end was cut by 7 bases, the J end by 11 bases, with 21 bases between. Per germline, CDR1 MNHNS and CDR2 SASEGT. This CDR3 is 14 amino acids long. This clonotype showed up just a few times. The V gene is TRBV6-1, the J gene TRBJ2-1; D perhaps matches TRBD2 (5 bases). The specimen comprised PBMCs from the stem cell graft donor, sampled from the stem cell graft. This receptor was identified in a human donor who donated a stem cell graft to a child with acute myeloid leukemia. The CDR3 DNA sequence: TGTGCCAGCAACCGGGCTAGCCTCCCTGGGAAGCAGTTCTTC. Residues: CASNRASLPGKQFF.